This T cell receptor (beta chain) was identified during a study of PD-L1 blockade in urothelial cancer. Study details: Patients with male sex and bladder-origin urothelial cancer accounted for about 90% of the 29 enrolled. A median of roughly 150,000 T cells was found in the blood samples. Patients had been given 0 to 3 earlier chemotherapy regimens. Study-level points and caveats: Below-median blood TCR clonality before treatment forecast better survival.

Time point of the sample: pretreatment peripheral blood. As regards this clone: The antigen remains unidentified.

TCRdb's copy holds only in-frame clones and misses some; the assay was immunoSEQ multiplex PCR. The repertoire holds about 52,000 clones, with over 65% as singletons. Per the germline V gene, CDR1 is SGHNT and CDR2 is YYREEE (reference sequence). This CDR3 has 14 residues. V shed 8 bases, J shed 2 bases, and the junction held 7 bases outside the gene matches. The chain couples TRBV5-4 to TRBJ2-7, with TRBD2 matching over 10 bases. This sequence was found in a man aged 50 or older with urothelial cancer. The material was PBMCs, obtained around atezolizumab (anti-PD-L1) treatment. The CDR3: CASRPGLATYEQYF. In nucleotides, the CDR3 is TGTGCCAGTCGTCCGGGACTAGCGACCTACGAGCAGTACTTC.